A selection of T cell receptor beta chains follows, all from one sample in a study of T-cell reconstitution after alpha-beta-depleted transplantation in children. Each CDR3 protein gets one entry after TCRdb re-called the PCR reads with MiXCR. The sample includes a few hundred thousand distinct CDR3 sequences, 16% seen only once; the top ten take around 28%. This specimen consisted of PBMCs, mostly from graft donor cells, obtained 360 days after TCRalphabeta/CD19-depleted stem cell transplant. These receptors were taken from a boy under three years old who had a stem cell transplant for Wiskott-Aldrich syndrome, so the T cells may come from the graft donor. The CDR3 runs from the conserved cysteine through the conserved F or W. Each record gives: D gene, J gene, V gene, CDR3 protein. The D gene is left open where the match is weak.

D gene: TRBD1; J gene: TRBJ1-6; V gene: TRBV3-1; CDR3 protein: CASSPPTGASPLHF
D gene: TRBD1; J gene: TRBJ1-1; V gene: TRBV10-3; CDR3 protein: CAIARQGAGTEAFF
D gene: NA; J gene: TRBJ2-3; V gene: TRBV5-5; CDR3 protein: CASSFSGTLTDTQYF
D gene: NA; J gene: TRBJ1-4; V gene: TRBV29-1; CDR3 protein: CSVNFVEKLFF
D gene: NA; J gene: TRBJ2-3; V gene: TRBV6-5; CDR3 protein: CASSYSRWDTQYF
D gene: NA; J gene: TRBJ1-2; V gene: TRBV29-1; CDR3 protein: CSVEDRAGIGYTF
D gene: TRBD1; J gene: TRBJ2-7; V gene: TRBV18; CDR3 protein: CASSPLGQSSYEQYF
D gene: NA; J gene: TRBJ2-3; V gene: TRBV12-3/TRBV12-4; CDR3 protein: CASSPGTFSTDTQYF
D gene: NA; J gene: TRBJ1-3; V gene: TRBV11-2; CDR3 protein: CASSLMGNSGNTIYF
D gene: NA; J gene: TRBJ2-2; V gene: TRBV2; CDR3 protein: CASKSLRTTGELFF
D gene: TRBD1; J gene: TRBJ1-2; V gene: TRBV24-1; CDR3 protein: CATRDRVSGYTF
D gene: NA; J gene: TRBJ2-3; V gene: TRBV2; CDR3 protein: CASRPDSDTQYF
D gene: TRBD2; J gene: TRBJ2-1; V gene: TRBV25-1; CDR3 protein: CASQSAGGPYNEQFF
D gene: TRBD1; J gene: TRBJ1-1; V gene: TRBV5-1; CDR3 protein: CASSYRGGSIFITEAFF
D gene: NA; J gene: TRBJ1-6; V gene: TRBV30; CDR3 protein: CAWSVSTYNSPLHF
D gene: TRBD2; J gene: TRBJ2-7; V gene: TRBV7-2; CDR3 protein: CASSLRGGIGEQYF
D gene: TRBD1; J gene: TRBJ2-5; V gene: TRBV20-1; CDR3 protein: CSAGDRGQETQYF
D gene: NA; J gene: TRBJ1-1; V gene: TRBV5-1; CDR3 protein: CASRASGQSTEAFF
D gene: TRBD2; J gene: TRBJ2-1; V gene: TRBV4-2; CDR3 protein: CASSQEASGVYNEQFF
D gene: NA; J gene: TRBJ2-5; V gene: TRBV28; CDR3 protein: CASSFELPRGREETQYF
D gene: NA; J gene: TRBJ2-5; V gene: TRBV20-1; CDR3 protein: CSAREGGIRETQYF
D gene: NA; J gene: TRBJ2-3; V gene: TRBV7-9; CDR3 protein: CASSLDFTRTDTQYF
D gene: NA; J gene: TRBJ2-1; V gene: TRBV6-5; CDR3 protein: CASSYEGTSLYNEQFF
D gene: TRBD2; J gene: TRBJ2-1; V gene: TRBV2; CDR3 protein: CASRGEGFLAEQFF
D gene: TRBD1; J gene: TRBJ2-1; V gene: TRBV12-3/TRBV12-4; CDR3 protein: CASSLPRDRDEQFF
D gene: TRBD2; J gene: TRBJ2-5; V gene: TRBV5-1; CDR3 protein: CASSLGLAEGTQYF
D gene: NA; J gene: TRBJ2-7; V gene: TRBV20-1; CDR3 protein: CSASPGSSYEQYF
D gene: TRBD2; J gene: TRBJ2-4; V gene: TRBV29-1; CDR3 protein: CSVGGLAGGGDIQYF
D gene: NA; J gene: TRBJ2-3; V gene: TRBV9; CDR3 protein: CASSVGLRSGGTDTQYF
D gene: TRBD2; J gene: TRBJ2-1; V gene: TRBV5-1; CDR3 protein: CASQRTSLHNEQFF
D gene: NA; J gene: TRBJ1-6; V gene: TRBV5-1; CDR3 protein: CASRRTLKGSPLHF
D gene: NA; J gene: TRBJ2-1; V gene: TRBV5-1; CDR3 protein: CASQTGLSSYNEQFF
D gene: NA; J gene: TRBJ2-1; V gene: TRBV7-6; CDR3 protein: CASSLTRGGLVDEQFF
D gene: NA; J gene: TRBJ2-7; V gene: TRBV12-3/TRBV12-4; CDR3 protein: CASSRVHLYEQYF
D gene: NA; J gene: TRBJ2-1; V gene: TRBV7-2; CDR3 protein: CASSFASAVYLSSYNEQFF
D gene: NA; J gene: TRBJ2-5; V gene: TRBV5-1; CDR3 protein: CASSYAQKKETQYF
D gene: NA; J gene: TRBJ2-5; V gene: TRBV4-3; CDR3 protein: CASSQGTGRRETQYF
D gene: NA; J gene: TRBJ2-1; V gene: TRBV27; CDR3 protein: CASSLSPRGNEQFF
D gene: NA; J gene: TRBJ2-7; V gene: TRBV30; CDR3 protein: CAWSPRRGRVSYEQYF
D gene: TRBD1; J gene: TRBJ2-2; V gene: TRBV5-5; CDR3 protein: CASSRTGVKNTGELFF
D gene: NA; J gene: TRBJ2-4; V gene: TRBV20-1; CDR3 protein: CSAVEGYKGNIQYF
D gene: NA; J gene: TRBJ2-3; V gene: TRBV3-1; CDR3 protein: CASSQLRDTQYF
D gene: TRBD1; J gene: TRBJ2-7; V gene: TRBV2; CDR3 protein: CASSIDRGYTYEQYF
D gene: TRBD2; J gene: TRBJ2-1; V gene: TRBV12-3/TRBV12-4; CDR3 protein: CASTPGGGVSYNEQFF
D gene: TRBD1; J gene: TRBJ2-1; V gene: TRBV5-1; CDR3 protein: CASSLAQGNEQFF
D gene: NA; J gene: TRBJ1-5; V gene: TRBV6-1; CDR3 protein: CASSGWQPQHF
D gene: TRBD1; J gene: TRBJ2-7; V gene: TRBV4-3; CDR3 protein: CASSQGLPGQGSYEQYF
D gene: NA; J gene: TRBJ2-1; V gene: TRBV5-1; CDR3 protein: CASSLSTASSYNEQFF
D gene: TRBD2; J gene: TRBJ2-1; V gene: TRBV10-3; CDR3 protein: CAISGFPTSGGYNEQFF